A selection of T cell receptor beta chains follows, all from one sample in a study of cytomegalovirus exposure and HLA in healthy donors. Measured with immunoSEQ multiplex PCR; TCRdb has only the in-frame clones, and not every one. Of 130,000 to 150,000 clones listed, around four fifths are singletons. Source material: PBMCs. These receptor sequences come from a male donor in good health and CMV-seronegative. The CDR3 runs from the conserved cysteine through the conserved F or W. D genes are given only for firm matches. For some rows the clone size is stated as once, few or many, or as a class when expanded; others skip it.

CDR3aa	CDR3nt	abundance	v_gene	j_gene	d_gene
CASSRQGDGYTF	TGTGCCAGCAGCAGACAGGGAGACGGCTACACCTTC	once	TRBV27	TRBJ1-2	TRBD1
CASSVGSGDYEQYF	TGTGCCAGCAGCGTAGGTTCCGGGGACTACGAGCAGTACTTC	once	TRBV9	TRBJ2-7	.
CASMAGGRETQYF	TGTGCCAGTATGGCGGGGGGCAGGGAGACCCAGTACTTC	few	TRBV2	TRBJ2-5	TRBD2
CASSQPITENIQYF	TGCGCCAGCAGCCAACCTATTACAGAAAACATTCAGTACTTC	.	TRBV4-1	TRBJ2-4	.
CASSYSNQGIREKLFF	TGTGCCAGCAGTTACTCGAATCAGGGAATACGAGAAAAACTGTTTTTT	.	TRBV6-5	TRBJ1-4	.
CASSYGGAEAFF	TGTGCCAGCAGTTATGGGGGCGCTGAAGCTTTCTTT	.	TRBV6-6	TRBJ1-1	.
CSAGGAYEQYF	TGCAGTGCGGGCGGGGCCTACGAGCAGTACTTC	.	TRBV20-1	TRBJ2-7	.
CASSLSYRKETQYF	TGTGCCAGCAGTTTATCCTACCGAAAAGAGACCCAGTACTTC	.	TRBV28	TRBJ2-5	.
CASSPLGGYGYTF	TGCGCCAGCAGCCCCCTAGGGGGTTATGGCTACACCTTC	.	TRBV5-1	TRBJ1-2	.
CASSIWGGEQYF	TGTGCCAGTAGTATATGGGGAGGCGAGCAGTACTTC	.	TRBV19	TRBJ2-7	.
CASSLGQGGGNEQFF	TGTGCCAGCAGCCTCGGACAGGGGGGCGGCAATGAGCAGTTCTTC	.	TRBV11-3	TRBJ2-1	TRBD1
CASSVQGADTQYF	TGTGCCAGCAGTGTACAGGGGGCAGATACGCAGTATTTT	.	TRBV28	TRBJ2-3	TRBD1
CASRIIRGAHDNEQFF	TGTGCTAGCAGGATTATTCGGGGGGCTCACGACAATGAGCAGTTCTTC	once	TRBV7-7	TRBJ2-1	.
CASSIVQGGNQPQHF	TGTGCCAGTAGTATAGTGCAGGGGGGTAATCAGCCCCAGCATTTT	.	TRBV19	TRBJ1-5	TRBD1
CASSQGAEQYF	TGTGCCAGCAGTCAAGGGGCCGAGCAGTACTTC	.	TRBV6-5	TRBJ2-7	.
CASSPAWGLNEKLFF	TGTGCCAGCAGCCCTGCGTGGGGGCTTAATGAAAAACTGTTTTTT	.	TRBV6-5	TRBJ1-4	.
CASSLSYGGYDTQYF	TGTGCCAGCAGCTTATCTTACGGGGGTTATGATACGCAGTATTTT	.	TRBV11-3	TRBJ2-3	.
CASSEEGVWNTEAFF	TGTGCCAGCAGTGAAGAGGGAGTGTGGAACACTGAAGCTTTCTTT	few	TRBV6-1	TRBJ1-1	.
CASSSRGRGYNEQFF	TGTGCCAGCAGTTCCAGGGGGCGTGGGTACAATGAGCAGTTCTTC	.	TRBV7-9	TRBJ2-1	TRBD1
CASSPGTGLSYEQYF	TGCGCCAGCAGCCCCGGGACAGGGTTATCCTACGAGCAGTACTTC	.	TRBV4-3	TRBJ2-7	TRBD1
CASSREGLDEQYF	TGTGCCAGCTCGAGGGAGGGACTAGACGAGCAGTACTTC	.	TRBV14	TRBJ2-7	TRBD2
CASSRGQGARNEQYF	TGTGCCAGCAGTCGGGGACAGGGGGCGCGAAACGAGCAGTACTTC	.	TRBV28	TRBJ2-7	TRBD1
CASISGLEGIYGYTF	TGTGCCAGCATTTCAGGACTAGAGGGTATCTATGGCTACACCTTC	.	TRBV5-6	TRBJ1-2	.
CASNDRTNQPQHF	TGTGCCAGCAACGACAGGACCAATCAGCCCCAGCATTTT	.	TRBV6-1	TRBJ1-5	.
CSVLRGNTEAFF	TGCAGCGTGCTTCGGGGGAACACTGAAGCTTTCTTT	.	TRBV29-1	TRBJ1-1	.
CASARAENTEAFF	TGCGCCAGCGCCAGGGCAGAAAACACTGAAGCTTTCTTT	.	TRBV5-1	TRBJ1-1	.
CASSYGRAYEQYF	TGTGCCAGCAGTTACGGGAGGGCCTACGAGCAGTACTTC	few	TRBV6-5	TRBJ2-7	TRBD2
CASSVLDNSYEQYF	TGCGCCAGCAGTGTCTTAGACAACTCCTACGAGCAGTACTTC	few	TRBV10-2	TRBJ2-7	.
CASATGNTEAFF	TGTGCCAGCGCAACAGGGAACACTGAAGCTTTCTTT	.	TRBV28	TRBJ1-1	.
CAISESITLAGGPNEQFF	TGTGCCATCAGTGAGTCGATTACTCTAGCGGGGGGTCCGAATGAGCAGTTCTTC	.	TRBV10-3	TRBJ2-1	TRBD2
CASSFRSRPGANVLTF	TGTGCCAGCAGCTTTCGTAGCCGCCCTGGGGCCAACGTCCTGACTTTC	.	TRBV5-4	TRBJ2-6	.
CAWSVPGGAYEQYF	TGTGCCTGGAGTGTACCGGGGGGGGCCTACGAGCAGTACTTC	once	TRBV30	TRBJ2-7	TRBD2
CASSHPGWTGENSPLHF	TGTGCCAGCAGCCATCCGGGATGGACAGGGGAAAATTCACCCCTCCACTTT	.	TRBV4-2	TRBJ1-6	TRBD1
CASSLPGTGATEQYF	TGCGCCAGCAGCTTACCCGGGACAGGAGCTACGGAGCAGTACTTC	once	TRBV5-1	TRBJ2-7	TRBD1
CSVGVGLGGPETQYF	TGCAGCGTTGGAGTAGGTCTCGGAGGGCCAGAGACCCAGTACTTC	.	TRBV29-1	TRBJ2-5	.
CASSQDPAGRPQHF	TGCGCCAGCAGCCAAGATCCGGCGGGACGGCCCCAGCATTTT	few	TRBV4-1	TRBJ1-5	.
CATSGTSGSYEQYF	TGTGCCACCAGCGGTACTAGCGGCTCCTACGAGCAGTACTTC	.	TRBV15	TRBJ2-7	TRBD2
CAISESQGGEKLFF	TGTGCCATCAGTGAGTCCCAGGGAGGTGAAAAACTGTTTTTT	.	TRBV10-3	TRBJ1-4	.
CASSFGGGRTDTQYF	TGCGCCAGCAGCTTCGGGGGGGGCCGCACAGATACGCAGTATTTT	.	TRBV5-1	TRBJ2-3	TRBD2
CASSLNGGIEAFF	TGTGCCAGCAGTTTAAACGGAGGAATTGAAGCTTTCTTT	.	TRBV27	TRBJ1-1	.
CASSLTGGVSYEQYF	TGTGCCAGCAGTCTCACAGGGGGGGTCTCCTACGAGCAGTACTTC	.	TRBV27	TRBJ2-7	.
CAWSRGHGYGEQFF	TGTGCCTGGAGCAGGGGACATGGGTATGGTGAGCAGTTCTTC	.	TRBV30	TRBJ2-1	.
CASSRTGAIGYTF	TGTGCCAGCAGCCGGACAGGGGCCATAGGCTACACCTTC	few	TRBV9	TRBJ1-2	TRBD1
CASKEGASGNTIYF	TGTGCCAGCAAAGAGGGTGCCTCTGGAAACACCATATATTTT	.	TRBV19	TRBJ1-3	.
CASSHSLTYSNQPQHF	TGCGCCAGCAGCCACAGTCTCACATATAGCAATCAGCCCCAGCATTTT	few	TRBV4-1	TRBJ1-5	.
CASSPLNREETQYF	TGTGCCAGCAGCCCTCTAAACAGGGAAGAGACCCAGTACTTC	.	TRBV4-2	TRBJ2-5	.
CASSWTQGTSSYEQYF	TGTGCCAGCAGTTGGACACAGGGGACTTCGTCCTACGAGCAGTACTTC	once	TRBV27	TRBJ2-7	.
CASSLVKLAGEDETQYF	TGTGCCAGCAGCTTGGTTAAACTAGCGGGAGAGGATGAGACCCAGTACTTC	.	TRBV5-4	TRBJ2-5	TRBD2
CASSLEGRGGTDTQYF	TGTGCCAGCAGCTTAGAAGGCAGGGGTGGCACAGATACGCAGTATTTT	.	TRBV7-3	TRBJ2-3	.
CASRGQGPFNSPLHF	TGTGCCAGCAGGGGACAGGGTCCCTTCAATTCACCCCTCCACTTT	few	TRBV2	TRBJ1-6	TRBD1